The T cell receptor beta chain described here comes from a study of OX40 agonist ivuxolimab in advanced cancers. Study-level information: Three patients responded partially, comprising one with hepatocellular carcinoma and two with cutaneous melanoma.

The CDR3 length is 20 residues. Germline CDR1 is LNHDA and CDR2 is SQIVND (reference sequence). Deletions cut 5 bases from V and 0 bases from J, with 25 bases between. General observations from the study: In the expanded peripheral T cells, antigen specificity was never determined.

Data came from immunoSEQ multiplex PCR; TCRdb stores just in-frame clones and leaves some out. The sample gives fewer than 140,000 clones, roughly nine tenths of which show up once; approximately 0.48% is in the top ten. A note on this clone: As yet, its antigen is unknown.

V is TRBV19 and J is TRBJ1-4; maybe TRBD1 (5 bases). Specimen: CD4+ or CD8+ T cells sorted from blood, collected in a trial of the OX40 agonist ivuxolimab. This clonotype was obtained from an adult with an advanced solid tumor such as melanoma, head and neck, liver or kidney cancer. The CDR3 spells CASSADRDGSSSATNEKLFF. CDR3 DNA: TGTGCCAGTAGTGCTGACCGGGACGGATCTTCCTCTGCAACTAATGAAAAACTGTTTTTT.